This T cell receptor (beta chain) was sequenced in a study of cytomegalovirus exposure and HLA in healthy donors. Primers: 60 Vbeta forward and 13 Jbeta reverse. TCRdb's table, derived via immunoSEQ multiplex PCR, lists solely in-frame clones and lacks some. The sample carries 110,000 or so clones, over 75% recorded once. This receptor was identified in a woman under 30 in good health and CMV-seronegative. Sequencing was done on a sample of PBMCs.

The DNA for the CDR3 is TGTGCCAGCAGCTTGTGGTCAGGGGGCACTGAAGCTTTCTTT. Its protein is CASSLWSGGTEAFF. The chain recombines TRBV5-4 with TRBJ1-1, with 7 positions matching TRBD1. The trim removed 1 base at V and 4 bases at J, leaving 4 bases unmatched. The CDR3 has 14 residues. Germline V CDR1 and CDR2: SGHNT, YYREEE (reference sequence).